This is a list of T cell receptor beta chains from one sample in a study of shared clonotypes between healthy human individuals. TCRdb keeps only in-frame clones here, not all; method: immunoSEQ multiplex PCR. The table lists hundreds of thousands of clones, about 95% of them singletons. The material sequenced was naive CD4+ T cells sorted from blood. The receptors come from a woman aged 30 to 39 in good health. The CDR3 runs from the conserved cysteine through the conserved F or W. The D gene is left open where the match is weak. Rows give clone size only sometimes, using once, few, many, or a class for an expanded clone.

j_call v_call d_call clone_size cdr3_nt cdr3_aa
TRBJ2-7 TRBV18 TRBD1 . TGTGCCAGCTCACCTCTAGGTTTGGGACAGGGTACCGAGCAGTACTTC CASSPLGLGQGTEQYF
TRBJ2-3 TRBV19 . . TGTGCCAGTAGGATATCCCCGGGACGGAGTTTGGAGACGCAGTATTTT CASRISPGRSLETQYF
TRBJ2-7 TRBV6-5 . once TGTGCCAGCAGTTACTCGATCATGCGGGGAACTTACGAGCAGTACTTC CASSYSIMRGTYEQYF
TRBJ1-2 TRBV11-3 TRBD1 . TGTGCCAGCAGCTTAACGCCAGGGGGACTCTATGGCTACACCTTC CASSLTPGGLYGYTF
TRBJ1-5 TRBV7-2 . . TGTGCCAGCAGCTTATGGCAGGATAGCAATCAGCCCCAGCATTTT CASSLWQDSNQPQHF
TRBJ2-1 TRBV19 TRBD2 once TGTGCCAGTAGTCCCGGGACTAGCGGGGGACTCGCGCAGTTCTTC CASSPGTSGGLAQFF
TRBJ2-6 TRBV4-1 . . TGCGCCAGCAGCCAAGATGTCGGAGGCAACGTCCTGACTTTC CASSQDVGGNVLTF
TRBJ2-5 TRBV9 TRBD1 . TGTGCCAGCAGCGTAGAAGGGGGCCCAGAGACCCAGTACTTC CASSVEGGPETQYF
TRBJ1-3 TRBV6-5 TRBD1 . TGTGCCAGCAGTTACCGGACAGGGGACGGAAACACCATATATTTT CASSYRTGDGNTIYF
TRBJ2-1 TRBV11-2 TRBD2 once TGTGCCAGCAGCCCGCGGACTAGCGGGATTTACAATGAGCAGTTCTTC CASSPRTSGIYNEQFF
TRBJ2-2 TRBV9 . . TGTGCCAGCAGCGTAGGTTCAGGCAGCTCGAACACCGGGGAGCTGTTTTTT CASSVGSGSSNTGELFF
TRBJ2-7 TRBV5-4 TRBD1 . TGTGCCAGCAGCTTGGGTGGACAGGGGGGGTACTACGAGCAGTACTTC CASSLGGQGGYYEQYF
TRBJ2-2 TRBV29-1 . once TGCAGCGTTGGTCGAGGGTCGGGCACCGGGGAGCTGTTTTTT CSVGRGSGTGELFF
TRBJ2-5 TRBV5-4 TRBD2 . TGTGCCAGCAGCCCTGGGCTAGCGGGATCCCAAGAGACCCAGTACTTC CASSPGLAGSQETQYF
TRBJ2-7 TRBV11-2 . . TGTGCCAGCAGCTTAGAAGCGTTCAGGGGAACTTTTCAGTACTTC CASSLEAFRGTFQYF
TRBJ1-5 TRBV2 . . TGTGCCAGCAGTGATGACGGACTTAGCAATCAGCCCCAGCATTTT CASSDDGLSNQPQHF
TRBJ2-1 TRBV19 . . TGTGCCAGTAGACCCCAGGAGGGCCCCTACAATGAGCAGTTCTTC CASRPQEGPYNEQFF
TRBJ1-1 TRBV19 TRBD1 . TGTGCCAGTAGTAAAACCCAGGGGGGCACTGAAGCTTTCTTT CASSKTQGGTEAFF
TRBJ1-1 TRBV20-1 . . TGCAGTGCCCCAGAGAGCACTGAAGCTTTCTTT CSAPESTEAFF
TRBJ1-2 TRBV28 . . TGTGCCAGCAACCCAACAGGGAACTATGGCTACACCTTC CASNPTGNYGYTF
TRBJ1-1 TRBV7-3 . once TGTGCCAGCAGCTTAAATGGAGGGATGAACACTGAAGCTTTCTTT CASSLNGGMNTEAFF
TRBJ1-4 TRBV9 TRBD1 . TGTGCCAGCAGCGTAGCGACAGGGGTGAATGAAAAACTGTTTTTT CASSVATGVNEKLFF
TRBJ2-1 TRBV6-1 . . TGTGCCAGCAGGGGAGCCGCGATTCTTACCAATGAGCAGTTCTTC CASRGAAILTNEQFF
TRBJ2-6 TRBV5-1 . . TGCGCCAGCAGCTTGGGGCCAGACCTAAGCTCTGGGGCCAACGTCCTGACTTTC CASSLGPDLSSGANVLTF
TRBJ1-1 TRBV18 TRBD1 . TGTGCCAGCCTCCGGGACAGGGATACTGAAGCTTTCTTT CASLRDRDTEAFF
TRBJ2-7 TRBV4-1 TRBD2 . TGCGCCAGCAGCCAAGATGGGGTAGCGGGGCAGTACTTC CASSQDGVAGQYF
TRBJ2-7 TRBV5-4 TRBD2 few TGTGCCAGCAGCTTGGATCTAGCGGGAGCGTACGAGCAGTACTTC CASSLDLAGAYEQYF
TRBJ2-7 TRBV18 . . TGTGCCAGCTCACCAGTCGGGGAGTCCAACGAGCAGTACTTC CASSPVGESNEQYF
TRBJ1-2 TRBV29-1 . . . CSVGFGAHTF
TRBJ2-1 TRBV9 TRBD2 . TGTGCCAGCAGGGCTAGCGGGAGGAATGAGCAGTTCTTC CASRASGRNEQFF
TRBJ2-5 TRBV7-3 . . TGTGCCAGCAGCCGAACAGGGAAGGGGGAGACCCAGTACTTC CASSRTGKGETQYF